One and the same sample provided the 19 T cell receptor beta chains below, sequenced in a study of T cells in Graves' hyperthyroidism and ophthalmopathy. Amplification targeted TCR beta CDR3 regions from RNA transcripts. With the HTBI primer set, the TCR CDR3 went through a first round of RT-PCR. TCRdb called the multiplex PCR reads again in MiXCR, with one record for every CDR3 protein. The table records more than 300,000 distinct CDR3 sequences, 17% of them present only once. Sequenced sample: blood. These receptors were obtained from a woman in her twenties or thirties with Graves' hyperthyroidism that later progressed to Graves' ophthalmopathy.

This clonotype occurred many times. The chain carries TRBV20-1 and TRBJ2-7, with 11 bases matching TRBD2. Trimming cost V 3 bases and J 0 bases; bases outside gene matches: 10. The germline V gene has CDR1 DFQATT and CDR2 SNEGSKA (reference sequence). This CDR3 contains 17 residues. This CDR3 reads CSASLAGGLFSSYEQYF. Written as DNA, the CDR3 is TGCAGTGCTAGCCTAGCGGGAGGACTTTTTTCCTCCTACGAGCAGTACTTC.

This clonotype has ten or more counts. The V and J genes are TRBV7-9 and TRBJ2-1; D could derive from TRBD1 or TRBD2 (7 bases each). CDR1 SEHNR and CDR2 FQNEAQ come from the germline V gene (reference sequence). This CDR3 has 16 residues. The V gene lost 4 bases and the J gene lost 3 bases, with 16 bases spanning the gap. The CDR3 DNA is TGTGCCAGCAGCTCCCCGGGGAGGGGGCTCTACAATGAGCAGTTCTTC. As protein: CASSSPGRGLYNEQFF. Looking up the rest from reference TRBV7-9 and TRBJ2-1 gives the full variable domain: DTGVSQNPRHKITKRGQNVTFRCDPISEHNRLYWYRQTLGQGPEFLTYFQNEAQLEKSRLLSDRFSAERPKGSFSTLEIQRTEQGDSAMYLCASSSPGRGLYNEQFFGPGTRLTVL.

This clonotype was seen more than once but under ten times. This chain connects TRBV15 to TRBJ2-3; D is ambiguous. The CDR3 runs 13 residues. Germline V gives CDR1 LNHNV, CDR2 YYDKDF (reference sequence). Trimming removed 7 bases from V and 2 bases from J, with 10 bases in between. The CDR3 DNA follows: TGTGCCACCACACGAGGTTCCACAGATACGCAGTATTTT. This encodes CATTRGSTDTQYF.

The CDR3: CASSLVPGRNEQFF. CDR3 bases: TGCGCCAGCAGCTTGGTGCCGGGACGCAATGAGCAGTTCTTC. The J gene is TRBJ2-1, the V gene TRBV5-1; D is possibly TRBD1 or TRBD2 (5 bases each). V shed 0 bases and J shed 6 bases, with 10 bases lying between them. The CDR3 runs 14 residues. The germline CDR1 and CDR2 sequences are SGHRS and YFSETQ.

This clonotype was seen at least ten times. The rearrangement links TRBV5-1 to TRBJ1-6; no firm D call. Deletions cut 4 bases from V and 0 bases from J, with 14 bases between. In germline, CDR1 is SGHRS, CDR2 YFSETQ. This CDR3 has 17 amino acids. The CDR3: CASSLWTQSSYNSPLHF. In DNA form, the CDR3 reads TGCGCCAGCAGCCTATGGACTCAAAGCTCCTATAATTCACCCCTCCACTTT.

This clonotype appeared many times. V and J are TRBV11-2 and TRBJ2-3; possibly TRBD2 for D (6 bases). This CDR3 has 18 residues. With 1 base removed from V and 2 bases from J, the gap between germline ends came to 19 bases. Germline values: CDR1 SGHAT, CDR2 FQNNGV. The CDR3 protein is CASSLASGTASHTDTQYF. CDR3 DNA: TGTGCCAGCAGCTTAGCCTCCGGGACTGCGAGCCACACAGATACGCAGTATTTT.

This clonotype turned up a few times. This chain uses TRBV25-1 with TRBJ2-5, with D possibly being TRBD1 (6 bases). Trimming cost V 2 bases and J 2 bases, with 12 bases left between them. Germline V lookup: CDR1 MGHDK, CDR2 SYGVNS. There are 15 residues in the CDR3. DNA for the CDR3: TGTGCCAGCAGTGAACTCGGACAGCGGCAAGAGACCCAGTACTTC. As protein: CASSELGQRQETQYF. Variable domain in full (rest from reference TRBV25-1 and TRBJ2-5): EADIYQTPRYLVIGTGKKITLECSQTMGHDKMYWYQQDPGMELHLIHYSYGVNSTEKGDLSSESTVSRIRTEHFPLTLESARPSHTSQYLCASSELGQRQETQYFGPGTRLLVL.

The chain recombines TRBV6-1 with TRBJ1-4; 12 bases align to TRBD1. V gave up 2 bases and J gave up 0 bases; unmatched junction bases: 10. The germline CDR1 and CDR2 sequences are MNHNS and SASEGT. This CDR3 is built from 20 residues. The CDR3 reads CASSEPPGTGGAATNEKLFF. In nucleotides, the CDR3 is TGTGCCAGCAGTGAACCACCCGGGACAGGGGGCGCGGCAACTAATGAAAAACTGTTTTTT.

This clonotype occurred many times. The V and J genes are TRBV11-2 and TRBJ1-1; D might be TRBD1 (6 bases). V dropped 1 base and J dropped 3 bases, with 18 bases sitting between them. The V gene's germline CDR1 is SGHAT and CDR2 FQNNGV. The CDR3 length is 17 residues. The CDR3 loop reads CASSLGSSRGWDTEAFF. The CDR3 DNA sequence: TGTGCCAGCAGCTTAGGATCTTCGAGGGGGTGGGACACTGAAGCTTTCTTT.

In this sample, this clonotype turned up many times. CDR3 sequence: CASSSLANSYNEQFF. Written as DNA, the CDR3 is TGTGCCAGCAGTTCGCTAGCGAACTCCTACAATGAGCAGTTCTTC. V and J are TRBV27 and TRBJ2-1, with D perhaps matching TRBD2 (6 bases). The germline V gene encodes CDR1 MNHEY and CDR2 SMNVEV (reference sequence). Trimming took off 4 bases at V and 0 bases at J, with 10 bases between the two ends. CDR3 size: 15 residues.

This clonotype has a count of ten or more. The CDR3 DNA follows: TGTGCCAGCAGTTTGCCCGGGACAGCCTACGAGCAGTACTTC. Its protein product is CASSLPGTAYEQYF. This chain links TRBV12-3 or TRBV12-4 with TRBJ2-7; 7 bases agree with TRBD1. V lost 3 bases and J lost 2; bases outside the gene matches: 4. The CDR3 has 14 residues.

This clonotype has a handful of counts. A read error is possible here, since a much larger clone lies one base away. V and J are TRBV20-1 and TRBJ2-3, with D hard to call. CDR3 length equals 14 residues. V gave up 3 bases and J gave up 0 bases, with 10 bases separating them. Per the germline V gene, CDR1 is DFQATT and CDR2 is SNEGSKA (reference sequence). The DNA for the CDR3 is TGCAGTGCTAGCTGGCGGCCCAGCACAGATACGCAGTATTTT. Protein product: CSASWRPSTDTQYF.

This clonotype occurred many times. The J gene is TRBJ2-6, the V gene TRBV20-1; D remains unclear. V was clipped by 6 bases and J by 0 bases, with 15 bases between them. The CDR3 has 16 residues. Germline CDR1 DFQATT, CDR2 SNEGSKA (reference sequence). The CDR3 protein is CSASRSKSSGANVLTF. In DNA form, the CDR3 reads TGCAGTGCAAGCCGGAGTAAAAGCTCTGGGGCCAACGTCCTGACTTTC.

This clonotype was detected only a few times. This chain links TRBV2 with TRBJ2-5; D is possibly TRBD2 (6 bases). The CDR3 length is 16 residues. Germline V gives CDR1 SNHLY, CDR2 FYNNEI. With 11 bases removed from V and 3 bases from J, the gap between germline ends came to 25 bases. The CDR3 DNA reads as TGTGCCTGCCCTCCGAGGGGCGGGATTAAAAAAGAGACCCAGTACTTC. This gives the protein CACPPRGGIKKETQYF.

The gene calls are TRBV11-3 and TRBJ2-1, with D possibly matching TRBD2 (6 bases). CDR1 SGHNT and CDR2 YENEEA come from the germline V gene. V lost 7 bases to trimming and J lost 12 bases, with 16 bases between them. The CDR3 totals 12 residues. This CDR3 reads CASNSGDDGQFF. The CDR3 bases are TGTGCCAGCAACTCGGGAGACGATGGGCAGTTCTTC.

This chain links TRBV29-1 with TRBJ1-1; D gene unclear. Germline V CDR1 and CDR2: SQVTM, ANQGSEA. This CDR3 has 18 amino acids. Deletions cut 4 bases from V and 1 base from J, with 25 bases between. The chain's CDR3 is CSVGGESREPLPNTEAFF. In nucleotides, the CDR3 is TGCAGCGTTGGGGGTGAGAGCCGAGAACCCCTACCGAACACTGAAGCTTTCTTT.

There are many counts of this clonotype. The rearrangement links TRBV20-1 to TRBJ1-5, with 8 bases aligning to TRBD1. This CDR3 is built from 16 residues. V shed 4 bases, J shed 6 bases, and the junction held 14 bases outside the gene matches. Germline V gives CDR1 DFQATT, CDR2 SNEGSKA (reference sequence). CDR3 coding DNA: TGCAGTGCTAATCCAGGACAGGGCCTGGGAGGTCAGCCCCAGCATTTT. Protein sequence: CSANPGQGLGGQPQHF.

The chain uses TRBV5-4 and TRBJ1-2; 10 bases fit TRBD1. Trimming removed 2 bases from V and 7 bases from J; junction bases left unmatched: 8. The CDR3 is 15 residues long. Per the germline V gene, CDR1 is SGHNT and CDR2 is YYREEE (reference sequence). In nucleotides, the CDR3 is TGTGCCAGCAGCTTTTTAGGTTGGACAGGGGGTGGCTACACCTTC. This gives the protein CASSFLGWTGGGYTF.

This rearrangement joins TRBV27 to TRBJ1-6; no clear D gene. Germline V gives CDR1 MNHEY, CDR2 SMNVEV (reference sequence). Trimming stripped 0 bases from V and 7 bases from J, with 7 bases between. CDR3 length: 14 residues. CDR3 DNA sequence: TGTGCCAGCAGTTTATCTGTCCTAAATTCACCCCTCCACTTT. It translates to CASSLSVLNSPLHF.